This T cell receptor beta chain was identified during a study of blood T cell repertoires in COVID-19. As for the study in general: Sites in the United States, Italy and Spain provided acute and convalescent COVID-19 samples. From T cells, B-cell-depleted T cells, or PBMCs came the material, which was cDNA or gDNA.

Methods used by the authors: Scientists estimated how many nucleated cells there were by amplifying reference gene primers. TCRdb keeps only in-frame clones here, not all; method: immunoSEQ multiplex PCR. Clone size and V and J calls were adopted from that table, with D and trimming inferred from the DNA. The sample yields approximately 230,000 clones, nearly 90% seen once. The specimen sequenced was peripheral blood. The TCR comes from a young man with active or convalescent COVID-19.

The CDR3, as DNA: TGTGCCAGCAGGGGGTCCGGGACAGGGGTTTACGAGCAGTACTTC. Amino acid sequence: CASRGSGTGVYEQYF. This chain links TRBV28 with TRBJ2-7; TRBD1 agrees at 10 bases. The CDR3 has 15 residues. V was clipped by 6 bases and J by 4 bases; unmatched bases: 9. The germline V gene encodes CDR1 MDHEN and CDR2 SYDVKM.